The entry below describes one T cell receptor (beta chain). This specimen comes from a study of PD-1 blockade in classical Hodgkin lymphoma. Produced via immunoSEQ multiplex PCR; TCRdb's table is partial and in-frame only. Counted here are more than 15,000 clones, around 92% occurring once; the ten biggest clones make up 0.51%. This CDR3 is 13 amino acids long. Time point: newly diagnosed, previously untreated cHL patient sample. CD4+ T cells were purified from thawed PBMCs by magnetic negative selection. The clonotype was recovered from a human donor with classical Hodgkin lymphoma. V is TRBV21-1 and J is TRBJ2-7; the D call TRBD2 from the table was never checked on the DNA. TRBV21-1 is labeled a pseudogene. Material for sequencing was CD4+ T cells from blood. The CDR3 is CARSGGYSYEQYF. CDR3 bases: TGTGCCAGGTCGGGGGGTTACTCTTACGAGCAGTACTTC.